This is a list of T cell receptor beta chains from one sample in a study of T cell responses to AZD1222 COVID-19 vaccine. Only in-frame clones appear in the TCRdb table, and some are missing; sequencing was by immunoSEQ multiplex PCR. The profile shows around 150,000 clones, more than 85% of them singletons. The sequenced sample was peripheral blood, obtained 28 days after the second AZD1222 dose. These receptors were obtained from an adult who received the AZD1222 COVID-19 vaccine. The CDR3 runs from the conserved cysteine through the conserved F or W. Fields, in order: V gene, D gene, J gene, clone size, CDR3 protein, CDR3 DNA. The D gene is left open where the match is weak. The size of a clone is reported for some rows only, either as once, few or many, or as a class for expanded clones.

>TRBV4-1|NA|TRBJ2-7|NA
CASSPRDGESIYEQYF
TGCGCCAGCAGCCCACGCGATGGGGAGAGTATTTACGAGCAGTACTTC
>TRBV27|NA|TRBJ1-6|once
CASSWDYNSPLHF
TGTGCCAGCAGTTGGGACTATAATTCACCCCTCCACTTT
>TRBV23-1|TRBD2|TRBJ2-7|NA
CASSLSGRGNYEQYF
TGCGCCAGCAGTCTCAGCGGGAGAGGGAACTACGAGCAGTACTTC
>TRBV27|TRBD1|TRBJ2-7|NA
CASSEPGQGAREQYF
TGTGCCAGCAGTGAACCGGGACAGGGGGCGCGTGAGCAGTACTTC
>TRBV3-1/TRBV3-2|NA|TRBJ2-2|NA
CASSPTTEVSTGELFF
TGTGCCAGCAGCCCCACTACAGAGGTCTCCACCGGGGAGCTGTTTTTT
>TRBV18|NA|TRBJ1-3|NA
CASSPQGHGNTIYF
TGTGCCAGCTCACCACAGGGGCACGGAAACACCATATATTTT
>TRBV19|TRBD1|TRBJ1-4|once
CASSIVHRGGEKLFF
TGTGCCAGTAGTATAGTTCACAGGGGAGGCGAAAAACTGTTTTTT
>TRBV7-2|TRBD1|TRBJ1-1|NA
CASSLGQGVNTEAFF
TGTGCCAGCAGCTTGGGACAGGGGGTAAACACTGAAGCTTTCTTT
>TRBV11-3|TRBD2|TRBJ2-5|NA
CASSFSGEETQYF
TGTGCCAGCAGTTTTAGCGGGGAAGAGACCCAGTACTTC
>TRBV28|TRBD1|TRBJ1-2|once
CASSLQGGAPGYTF
TGTGCCAGCAGTCTCCAGGGGGGTGCTCCTGGCTACACCTTC